The 32 T cell receptor beta chains below were found in one sample sequenced in a study of OX40 agonist ivuxolimab in advanced cancers. Generated by immunoSEQ multiplex PCR, the TCRdb table keeps only in-frame clones and is missing some. Of approximately 77,000 clones in the sample, about 85% were seen once. The sample was CD4+ or CD8+ T cells sorted from blood, taken in a trial of the OX40 agonist ivuxolimab. The receptors derive from an adult with an advanced solid tumor such as melanoma, head and neck, liver or kidney cancer.

V is TRBV29-1 and J is TRBJ2-7; D is undetermined. With 4 bases removed from V and 3 bases from J, the gap between germline ends came to 10 bases. CDR3 length: 12 amino acids. Germline loops: CDR1 SQVTM, CDR2 ANQGSEA. The CDR3 reads CSVVQGYYEQYF. CDR3 nucleotides: TGCAGCGTTGTACAAGGGTACTACGAGCAGTACTTC.

The chain combines TRBV6-1 with TRBJ2-7; D possibly corresponds to TRBD2 (6 bases). Deletions cut 7 bases from V and 0 bases from J, with 16 bases between. The germline CDR1 and CDR2 sequences are MNHNS and SASEGT. The CDR3 loop spans 15 amino acids. The DNA of the CDR3 is TGTGCCAGCATTATTAGCGGTACCCTCTCCTACGAGCAGTACTTC. It specifies CASIISGTLSYEQYF.

The genes are TRBV27 and TRBJ2-7, with D possibly being TRBD1 (5 bases). The CDR3 is 16 residues long. V gave up 5 bases and J gave up 0 bases, with 17 bases separating them. Germline lookup yields CDR1 MNHEY and CDR2 SMNVEV (reference sequence). The CDR3 reads CASSPSYRSRSYEQYF. Written as DNA, the CDR3 is TGTGCCAGCAGTCCCTCCTACAGGTCGCGCTCCTACGAGCAGTACTTC.

The chain is built from TRBV6-6 and TRBJ2-3, with 7 bases aligning to TRBD1. J lost 3 bases, V lost 7 bases, and 10 bases had no gene match. Per germline, CDR1 MNHNY and CDR2 SVGAGI (reference sequence). The CDR3 consists of 15 residues. Here the CDR3 reads CASNRGGSSTDTQYF. The CDR3, as DNA: TGTGCCAGCAACAGAGGGGGCTCATCGACAGATACGCAGTATTTT.

This rearrangement joins TRBV6-1 to TRBJ1-5; D is perhaps TRBD1 (6 bases). Germline V gene sequence: CDR1 MNHNS, CDR2 SASEGT. V gave up 8 bases and J gave up 4 bases, with 15 bases separating them. The CDR3 contains 14 residues. CDR3 coding DNA: TGTGCCAGCCTAGAAGACAGGTCGAATCAGCCCCAGCATTTT. Translation gives CASLEDRSNQPQHF.

This chain links TRBV7-6 with TRBJ2-7; 7 bases align to TRBD2. Germline CDR1 and CDR2: SGHVS and FNYEAQ. Trimming removed 4 bases from V and 1 base from J; junction bases left unmatched: 4. CDR3 length: 14 amino acids. The CDR3 nucleotides are TGTGCCAGCAGCTATGGCGGGGGTTCCTACGAGCAGTACTTC. It specifies CASSYGGGSYEQYF. Supplemented by reference TRBV7-6 and TRBJ2-7, the full variable domain reads GAGVSQSPRYKVTKRGQDVALRCDPISGHVSLYWYRQALGQGPEFLTYFNYEAQQDKSGLPNDRFSAERPEGSISTLTIQRTEQRDSAMYRCASSYGGGSYEQYFGPGTRLTVT.

This chain uses TRBV27 with TRBJ2-7, with TRBD2 identical over 7 bases. The CDR3 spans 15 residues. J gave up 7 bases and V 7 bases, and 16 bases lay outside the gene matches. Germline CDR1 and CDR2: MNHEY and SMNVEV (reference sequence). This CDR3 is CASTHTSALIGEQYF. The CDR3 DNA follows: TGTGCCAGCACCCACACTAGCGCCCTTATCGGGGAGCAGTACTTC.

This clone was seen only once. V is TRBV19 and J is TRBJ1-3, with D unresolved. The CDR3 runs 15 residues. V lost 4 bases and J 1 base, leaving 11 bases between the germline ends. Per germline, CDR1 LNHDA and CDR2 SQIVND (reference sequence). The chain's CDR3 is CASSSLRLSGNTIYF. As DNA, the CDR3 is TGTGCCAGTAGTAGTTTGCGGCTATCTGGAAACACCATATATTTT.

CDR3 nucleotides: TGTGCCAGCAGCGTAGAAACCGGACTAGCGGGAGCTTCCTCCTACGAGCAGTACTTC. It specifies CASSVETGLAGASSYEQYF. This sequence joins TRBV9 and TRBJ2-5; TRBD2 aligns across 13 bases. The J call may be wrong; the DNA end is better matched by TRBJ2-7. Germline V gene lookup returns CDR1 SGDLS and CDR2 YYNGEE. The CDR3 loop spans 19 amino acids.

This sequence joins TRBV5-5 and TRBJ2-2; maybe TRBD1 (5 bases). The germline V gene has CDR1 SGHKS and CDR2 YYEKEE (reference sequence). The CDR3 loop spans 15 amino acids. Trimming removed 1 base at V and 4 bases at J, with 11 bases between. The CDR3 DNA reads as TGTGCCAGCAGCTTGCAGGGTCGAATCACCGGGGAGCTGTTTTTT. Translated, it gives CASSLQGRITGELFF.

This chain joins TRBV7-3 and TRBJ2-5, with D tentatively TRBD1 (6 bases). The length of the CDR3 is 15 residues. Trimming left V 5 bases short and J 3 bases short, with 16 bases between. Germline V CDR1 and CDR2: SGHTA, FQGTGA. The CDR3 protein is CASSKQGGIEETQYF. The CDR3 DNA sequence: TGTGCCAGCAGCAAACAGGGTGGGATTGAAGAGACCCAGTACTTC.

The chain uses TRBV30 and TRBJ2-7; TRBD2 matches 10 bases. With 2 bases clipped from V and 6 bases from J, the junction kept 4 bases outside the gene matches. CDR3 size: 13 residues. CDR1 is GTSNPN, CDR2 SVGIG, per germline (reference sequence). The CDR3 sequence is CAWSTSGASEQYF. CDR3 DNA: TGTGCCTGGAGTACTAGCGGGGCTAGCGAGCAGTACTTC. Full variable domain (rest looked up from reference TRBV30 and TRBJ2-7): SQTIHQWPATLVQPVGSPLSLECTVEGTSNPNLYWYRQAAGRGLQLLFYSVGIGQISSEVPQNLSASRPQDRQFILSSKKLLLSDSGFYLCAWSTSGASEQYFGPGTRLTVT.

The V gene is TRBV9, the J gene TRBJ2-1; the D gene is possibly TRBD2 (6 bases). The CDR3 covers 15 residues. Trimming cost V 0 bases and J 4 bases, with 11 bases left between them. Germline CDR1 reads SGDLS; CDR2 reads YYNGEE. The CDR3 DNA is TGTGCCAGCAGCGTAGTGGAGGGACCGTACAATGAGCAGTTCTTC. Its protein is CASSVVEGPYNEQFF.

J is TRBJ2-5 and V is TRBV18, with a weak D call TRBD2 (5 bases). This CDR3 is 14 amino acids long. CDR1 and CDR2 (germline): KGHSH, LQKENI. The V end was cut by 6 bases, the J end by 5 bases, with 16 bases between. CDR3 bases: TGTGCCAGCTCCCGAGGACTCAGTCCGGAGACCCAGTACTTC. It encodes CASSRGLSPETQYF.

The rearrangement links TRBV7-9 to TRBJ1-2; the match to TRBD1 covers 10 bases. The length of the CDR3 is 15 residues. CDR1 SEHNR and CDR2 FQNEAQ come from the germline V gene (reference sequence). V dropped 1 base and J dropped 7; count of bases not matched to a gene: 6. The CDR3 DNA sequence: TGTGCCAGCAGCTTAGTAGGGACAGGGGTGGCTGGCTACACCTTC. This sequence encodes CASSLVGTGVAGYTF.

The chain combines TRBV4-1 with TRBJ2-7; D tentatively reads TRBD1 or TRBD2 (5 bases each). The CDR3 has 17 amino acids. V lost 2 bases and J lost 0, with 17 bases in between. Germline V gene lookup returns CDR1 MGHRA and CDR2 YSYEKL. DNA of the CDR3: TGCGCCAGCAGCCAACTCTTCGGGACCAGCAGCTCCTACGAGCAGTACTTC. Translating it yields CASSQLFGTSSSYEQYF.

V gene TRBV5-1 combines with J gene TRBJ1-1; D gene ambiguous. The CDR3 is 14 residues long. V was pared by 2 bases and J by 1 base, with 9 bases between. Germline CDR1 is SGHRS and CDR2 is YFSETQ. CDR3 sequence: CASSLVQQNTEAFF. In nucleotides, the CDR3 is TGCGCCAGCAGCTTAGTGCAGCAGAACACTGAAGCTTTCTTT. Filled out from reference TRBV5-1 and TRBJ1-1, the complete variable domain reads KAGVTQTPRYLIKTRGQQVTLSCSPISGHRSVSWYQQTPGQGLQFLFEYFSETQRNKGNFPGRFSGRQFSNSRSEMNVSTLELGDSALYLCASSLVQQNTEAFFGQGTRLTVV.

The chain employs TRBV30 and TRBJ1-1; D is undetermined. The germline gives CDR1 GTSNPN, CDR2 SVGIG (reference sequence). The CDR3 extends over 12 amino acids. Between the trimmed V and J ends, which lost 4 bases and 4 bases, there was a span of 10 bases. The CDR3 bases are TGTGCCTGGAAACAGCGAGCCACTGAAGCTTTCTTT. It specifies CAWKQRATEAFF.

A single count supports this clone. This sequence joins TRBV27 and TRBJ1-2; D is ambiguous. Per the germline V gene, CDR1 is MNHEY and CDR2 is SMNVEV (reference sequence). This CDR3 is built from 14 residues. Trimming took off 3 bases at V and 9 bases at J, with 17 bases between the two ends. The CDR3 DNA reads TGTGCCAGCAGTTTCCGGCCAGAGAGTTTTCGCTACACCTTC. Its translation is CASSFRPESFRYTF.

The rearrangement links TRBV5-1 to TRBJ1-1; TRBD1 matches at 12 bases. This CDR3 spans 20 amino acids. Germline loops: CDR1 SGHRS, CDR2 YFSETQ. Losses at the gene ends were 1 base for V and 1 base for J; bases not matched to a gene: 14. The CDR3 DNA is TGCGCCAGCAGCTTGTTGGGACAGGGGGCGCGGGAAGGTAAGAACACTGAAGCTTTCTTT. Translated: CASSLLGQGAREGKNTEAFF.

Regarding this clone: An end of the junction differs from the germline gene, which may be a read error. The CDR3: CASSVEGGEQFF. The DNA for the CDR3 is TGTGCCAGTAGTGTAGAGGGGGGCGAGCAGTTCTTC. The chain has TRBV19 and TRBJ2-1; D may be TRBD1 or TRBD2 (6 bases each). Germline V CDR1 and CDR2: LNHDA, SQIVND (reference sequence). CDR3 length: 12 amino acids.

This chain links TRBV2 with TRBJ2-7, with TRBD1 identical over 9 bases. Trimming at V came to 7 bases and at J to 3 bases, leaving 13 bases not matched to a gene. Looked up from germline, CDR1 is SNHLY and CDR2 is FYNNEI. This CDR3 comprises 16 residues. The CDR3 DNA reads TGTGCCAGCACCCACCCAGGTGGACAGGGGAGCTACGAGCAGTACTTC. Residues: CASTHPGGQGSYEQYF.

This clone was counted a single time. This chain uses TRBV5-1 with TRBJ1-3; the D is unclear. With 2 bases removed from V and 0 bases from J, the gap between germline ends came to 6 bases. The CDR3 runs 14 residues. Germline CDR1 is SGHRS and CDR2 is YFSETQ. This CDR3 reads CASSLTASGNTIYF. In DNA form, the CDR3 reads TGCGCCAGCAGCTTAACAGCCTCTGGAAACACCATATATTTT.

The chain recombines TRBV5-1 with TRBJ2-5, with D unclear. The CDR3 covers 14 residues. V shed 0 bases and J shed 2 bases, with 8 bases lying between them. Per germline, CDR1 SGHRS and CDR2 YFSETQ. The CDR3 region has the DNA TGCGCCAGCAGCTTGGGGGGTTTACAAGAGACCCAGTACTTC. This sequence encodes CASSLGGLQETQYF.

The rearrangement links TRBV6-1 to TRBJ1-5, with no clear D. The CDR3 totals 12 residues. The V and J ends lost 5 bases and 9 bases respectively, with 11 bases between them. Germline loops: CDR1 MNHNS, CDR2 SASEGT. The CDR3 nucleotides are TGTGCCAGCAGTACCAAACGGGGGCCCCAGCATTTT. The encoded protein is CASSTKRGPQHF.

The chain recombines TRBV11-2 with TRBJ2-2, with 7 bases matching TRBD2. Losses at the gene ends were 7 bases for V and 5 bases for J; bases not matched to a gene: 7. Germline loops: CDR1 SGHAT, CDR2 FQNNGV. The CDR3 extends over 14 amino acids. The CDR3 protein is CASIASGGTGELFF. The DNA for the CDR3 is TGTGCCAGCATCGCCTCCGGGGGGACCGGGGAGCTGTTTTTT.

The chain joins TRBV6-6 to TRBJ1-3, with 10 bases fitting TRBD1. CDR1 is MNHNY, CDR2 SVGAGI, per germline (reference sequence). The CDR3 extends over 14 amino acids. V was pared by 7 bases and J by 9 bases, with 9 bases of the junction left unmatched. As DNA, the CDR3 is TGTGCCAGCAATACAGGGACAGGGGTTGGCACCATATATTTT. Translated, it gives CASNTGTGVGTIYF.

Comments on this clone: One end of the junction is discordant with germline, which a read error may explain. The chain recombines TRBV7-2 with TRBJ2-5; D not resolved. The CDR3 has 10 residues. In germline, CDR1 is SGHTA, CDR2 FQGNSA. CDR3 nucleotides: TGTGCCAGCAGCTTAGAGGCCCAGTACTTC. Translated, it gives CASSLEAQYF.

The chain employs TRBV15 and TRBJ2-1, with 7 bases identical to TRBD2. Germline V lookup: CDR1 LNHNV, CDR2 YYDKDF (reference sequence). The trim removed 0 bases at V and 3 bases at J, leaving 23 bases unmatched. The CDR3 is 22 residues long. CDR3 sequence reads: CATSRDRLVAGDNFKGYNEQFF. CDR3 nucleotides: TGTGCCACCAGCAGAGATAGATTAGTCGCGGGAGATAACTTTAAGGGCTACAATGAGCAGTTCTTC.

This clone was counted a single time. The J gene is TRBJ2-1, the V gene TRBV30, with D hard to call. Looked up from germline, CDR1 is GTSNPN and CDR2 is SVGIG (reference sequence). Between the trimmed V and J ends, which lost 2 bases and 9 bases, there was a span of 5 bases. This CDR3 has 10 residues. The CDR3 bases are TGTGCCTGGAGTATCACTGAGCAGTTCTTC. This translates into CAWSITEQFF.

The J gene is TRBJ2-7, the V gene TRBV6-1; D gene uncertain. Trimming took off 8 bases at V and 0 bases at J, with 14 bases between the two ends. The CDR3 has 14 amino acids. Germline CDR1 and CDR2: MNHNS and SASEGT. This chain's CDR3 is CASAINGDSYEQYF. CDR3 nucleotide sequence: TGTGCCAGCGCTATCAATGGGGACTCCTACGAGCAGTACTTC.

The V call is TRBV6-1, the J call TRBJ2-7; D is undetermined. There are 12 residues in the CDR3. Germline CDR1 is MNHNS and CDR2 is SASEGT. Trimming left V 4 bases short and J 5 bases short, with 9 bases between. The CDR3 DNA is TGTGCCAGCAGTGTACGCAAAGACGAGCAGTACTTC. Translating gives CASSVRKDEQYF.